The 31 T cell receptor beta chains below were found in one sample sequenced in a study of cytomegalovirus exposure and HLA in healthy donors. Primers included in the PCR were 60 Vbeta and 13 Jbeta primers. Here immunoSEQ multiplex PCR was the method, and the copy in TCRdb shows in-frame clones only, minus some. The table has about 150,000 clones, roughly three quarters seen once. The specimen was PBMCs. The receptors here all came from a man in his sixties in good health and CMV-seronegative.

This rearrangement joins TRBV4-1 to TRBJ1-1; TRBD1 is a possible D gene (5 bases). In germline, CDR1 is MGHRA, CDR2 YSYEKL. The CDR3 sequence is 18 residues long. V dropped 0 bases and J dropped 2 bases, with 19 bases sitting between them. CDR3 region: CASSQEREVGRANTEAFF. In DNA form, the CDR3 reads TGCGCCAGCAGCCAAGAAAGGGAGGTCGGCAGGGCTAACACTGAAGCTTTCTTT.

The CDR3 DNA reads as TGTGCCAGCACGACTAGCGGGATGGATACGCAGTATTTT. Protein: CASTTSGMDTQYF. V gene TRBV18 combines with J gene TRBJ2-3; 11 bases are shared with TRBD2. The germline CDR1 and CDR2 sequences are KGHSH and LQKENI. The CDR3 consists of 13 residues. Trimming took 8 bases from V and 6 from J; bases not matched to a gene: 4.

This clone was observed a handful of times. This rearrangement joins TRBV9 to TRBJ2-3, with 7 positions matching TRBD2. V gave up 5 bases and J gave up 0 bases; unmatched junction bases: 6. Germline assignment: CDR1 SGDLS and CDR2 YYNGEE. The CDR3 totals 15 residues. CDR3 in DNA: TGTGCCAGCAGTCTCCTAGCGGCTAGCACAGATACGCAGTATTTT. Translated: CASSLLAASTDTQYF.

This clone was observed once. This sequence joins TRBV11-2 and TRBJ2-7; possible D gene TRBD1, 5 bases. The CDR3 is made up of 12 amino acids. V lost 7 bases to trimming and J lost 2 bases, with 9 bases between them. Looked up from germline, CDR1 is SGHAT and CDR2 is FQNNGV. CDR3 DNA sequence: TGTGCCAGCACCCTGGGGCCCTACGAGCAGTACTTC. Its translation: CASTLGPYEQYF.

The J gene is TRBJ1-4, the V gene TRBV15; 11 bases align to TRBD1. CDR1 LNHNV and CDR2 YYDKDF come from the germline V gene (reference sequence). V shed 3 bases, J shed 6 bases, and the junction held 3 bases outside the gene matches. The CDR3 is 15 residues long. CDR3 DNA sequence: TGTGCCACCAGCAGTAGGACAGGGGGCGATGAAAAACTGTTTTTT. This sequence encodes CATSSRTGGDEKLFF. Variable domain in full (rest from reference TRBV15 and TRBJ1-4): DAMVIQNPRYQVTQFGKPVTLSCSQTLNHNVMYWYQQKSSQAPKLLFHYYDKDFNNEADTPDNFQSRRPNTSFCFLDIRSPGLGDTAMYLCATSSRTGGDEKLFFGSGTQLSVL.

V and J are TRBV7-6 and TRBJ2-1; 7 bases map to TRBD2. J gave up 5 bases and V 9 bases, and 7 bases lay outside the gene matches. Germline CDR1 and CDR2: SGHVS and FNYEAQ. The CDR3 runs to 13 residues. In DNA form, the CDR3 reads TGTGCCAGTCGGCTAGCGGATAACAATGAGCAGTTCTTC. This gives the protein CASRLADNNEQFF.

The gene calls are TRBV11-2 and TRBJ2-7, with a weak D call TRBD2 (5 bases). The CDR3 has 15 residues. CDR1 is SGHAT, CDR2 FQNNGV, per germline. The V and J ends lost 5 bases and 2 bases respectively, with 16 bases between them. The CDR3 is CASSTVRAKPYEQYF. DNA of the CDR3: TGTGCCAGCAGCACCGTGCGGGCCAAACCCTACGAGCAGTACTTC.

The genes are TRBV6-5 and TRBJ2-5, with TRBD1 matching 8 bases. The CDR3 spans 15 residues. Unmatched junction bases numbered 8, after V lost 4 bases and J lost 4 bases. Germline V CDR1 and CDR2: MNHEY, SVGAGI. CDR3 DNA sequence: TGTGCCAGCAGTTCTGTAACAGGGGGATTAGAGACCCAGTACTTC. It encodes CASSSVTGGLETQYF.

The chain combines TRBV27 with TRBJ2-7; 9 bases agree with TRBD2. This CDR3 comprises 14 residues. V shed 10 bases, J shed 2 bases, and the junction held 9 bases outside the gene matches. CDR1 MNHEY and CDR2 SMNVEV come from the germline V gene (reference sequence). The CDR3 nucleotides read TGTGCCACCGGTCGGGCTAGCGGGACCTACGAGCAGTACTTC. Amino acids: CATGRASGTYEQYF.

This clone was seen a handful of times. In DNA form, the CDR3 reads TGTGCCAGCACCATTGGGACAAATCAGCCCCAGCATTTT. As protein: CASTIGTNQPQHF. The chain links TRBV7-9 to TRBJ1-5; TRBD1 is a possible D gene (6 bases). The germline CDR1 and CDR2 sequences are SEHNR and FQNEAQ (reference sequence). V was cut by 7 bases and J by 4 bases, with 11 bases left in between. The CDR3 contains 13 residues.

This sequence joins TRBV11-2 and TRBJ2-6; D is perhaps TRBD2 (6 bases). This CDR3 is built from 12 residues. Deletions cut 8 bases from V and 9 bases from J, with 11 bases between. Germline loops: CDR1 SGHAT, CDR2 FQNNGV. CDR3 protein: CASGTGDNVLTF. CDR3 sequence (DNA): TGTGCCAGCGGGACTGGTGACAACGTCCTGACTTTC.

The chain uses TRBV30 and TRBJ1-2; 7 nucleotides match TRBD1. Trimming removed 5 bases from V and 2 bases from J; junction bases left unmatched: 8. CDR1 and CDR2 from the germline V gene are GTSNPN and SVGIG (reference sequence). The CDR3 contains 14 residues. For the CDR3, the DNA is TGTGCCTGGGGGTCAGGGGGAATCAACTATGGCTACACCTTC. This gives the protein CAWGSGGINYGYTF.

This clone was found a few times. The V and J genes are TRBV2 and TRBJ2-6, with a possible D match to TRBD2 (5 bases). There are 16 residues in the CDR3. V lost 4 bases and J 0 bases, leaving 10 bases between the germline ends. Germline V gene data show CDR1 as SNHLY and CDR2 as FYNNEI. CDR3 sequence reads: CASSAPDFSGANVLTF. The CDR3 DNA reads TGTGCCAGCAGTGCCCCGGACTTCTCTGGGGCCAACGTCCTGACTTTC.

The chain has TRBV15 and TRBJ2-7; tentatively, D is TRBD2 (7 bases). V was shortened by 1 base and J by 3 bases, with 16 bases between the two germline ends. This CDR3 spans 16 amino acids. Germline CDR1 is LNHNV and CDR2 is YYDKDF (reference sequence). The CDR3 sequence is CATSRGARGGIYEQYF. CDR3 DNA: TGTGCCACCAGCAGAGGGGCCAGGGGAGGGATCTACGAGCAGTACTTC.

This chain joins TRBV5-1 and TRBJ1-4, with no clear D. V lost 1 base to trimming and J lost 5 bases, with 15 bases between them. CDR1 and CDR2 from the germline V gene are SGHRS and YFSETQ. The CDR3 is 16 residues long. The CDR3 loop is CASSLMAGVENEKLFF. The CDR3 DNA is TGCGCCAGCAGCTTGATGGCGGGTGTCGAGAATGAAAAACTGTTTTTT.

This clone was detected only a few times. This chain uses TRBV5-1 with TRBJ1-1; 8 positions match TRBD1. V lost 3 bases and J lost 0; bases outside the gene matches: 10. The CDR3 spans 17 residues. Germline loops: CDR1 SGHRS, CDR2 YFSETQ. The CDR3 protein is CASSSDRVGLLNTEAFF. Written as DNA, the CDR3 is TGCGCCAGCAGCTCGGACAGGGTGGGGCTTCTGAACACTGAAGCTTTCTTT.

The chain carries TRBV9 and TRBJ2-7, with 10 bases lining up with TRBD2. Per germline, CDR1 SGDLS and CDR2 YYNGEE. Trimming cost V 3 bases and J 3 bases; bases outside gene matches: 6. The CDR3 covers 15 residues. CDR3 sequence reads: CASSGIAGGVYEQYF. CDR3 in DNA: TGTGCCAGCAGCGGTATAGCGGGAGGAGTCTACGAGCAGTACTTC.

The sample holds a few counts of this clone. The chain combines TRBV6-1 with TRBJ1-2; D gene unclear. Germline V gene sequence: CDR1 MNHNS, CDR2 SASEGT. The CDR3 extends over 15 amino acids. V was clipped by 2 bases and J by 2 bases, with 12 bases between them. In DNA, the CDR3 is TGTGCCAGCAGTGAATATGGGAGGGTGAACTATGGCTACACCTTC. It codes for CASSEYGRVNYGYTF.

The rearrangement uses TRBV9 and TRBJ2-3; weak D call: TRBD1 (6 bases). The CDR3 is made up of 14 amino acids. V lost 4 bases and J lost 6, with 15 bases in between. In germline, CDR1 is SGDLS, CDR2 YYNGEE. The CDR3 is CASSPRTGTDTQYF. The CDR3 DNA is TGTGCCAGCAGCCCACGAACAGGGACCGATACGCAGTATTTT.

Only a few counts were recorded for this clone. The chain carries TRBV10-2 and TRBJ1-1, with 7 nucleotides matching TRBD1. Germline trimming cut 4 bases from V and 11 bases from J; bases unmatched to any gene: 7. CDR1 and CDR2 (germline): WSHSY, SAAADI. The CDR3 length is 12 residues. CDR3 sequence (DNA): TGCGCCAGCAGTGCCCTTCAGGGGGAGGCTTTCTTT. It translates to CASSALQGEAFF.

The chain is built from TRBV4-3 and TRBJ1-2, with a tentative D call TRBD1 (5 bases). The CDR3 runs 16 residues. Trimming cost V 0 bases and J 2 bases, with 13 bases left between them. The germline gives CDR1 LGHNA, CDR2 YSLEER. The CDR3 sequence is CASSQETVGGNYGYTF. DNA of the CDR3: TGCGCCAGCAGCCAAGAAACGGTGGGGGGGAACTATGGCTACACCTTC.

This clone was recorded a few times. In nucleotides, the CDR3 is TGTGCCACCAGCAGAGTACTAGCGGACCAAGAGACCCAGTACTTC. Translation: CATSRVLADQETQYF. The chain employs TRBV15 and TRBJ2-5; 8 nucleotides agree with TRBD2. J gave up 0 bases and V 1 base, and 1 base lay outside the gene matches. The CDR3 is made up of 15 amino acids. Germline V gene data show CDR1 as LNHNV and CDR2 as YYDKDF (reference sequence).

The chain couples TRBV30 to TRBJ1-4; D not resolved. Trimming cost V 0 bases and J 8 bases, with 16 bases left between them. The CDR3 has 15 residues. Germline CDR1 and CDR2: GTSNPN and SVGIG (reference sequence). The CDR3 DNA sequence: TGTGCCTGGAGTGTAGGGAGAAGGATCCAGGAAAAACTGTTTTTT. Its translation: CAWSVGRRIQEKLFF.

The V call is TRBV10-2, the J call TRBJ2-3, with TRBD1 identical over 12 bases. Trimming took 2 bases from V and 2 from J; bases not matched to a gene: 5. CDR3 length equals 17 residues. Germline CDR1 WSHSY, CDR2 SAAADI. CDR3 nucleotides: TGCGCCAGCAGTGAGGGGACAGGGGGCGGTAACACAGATACGCAGTATTTT. It is translated as CASSEGTGGGNTDTQYF.

V gene TRBV28 combines with J gene TRBJ2-7, with TRBD1 as a possible D gene (6 bases). V was cut by 5 bases and J by 3 bases, with 11 bases left in between. CDR1 MDHEN and CDR2 SYDVKM come from the germline V gene. This CDR3 comprises 13 residues. The CDR3 here is CASSTLQGYEQYF. The CDR3 nucleotides are TGTGCCAGCAGTACTTTACAGGGCTACGAGCAGTACTTC.

This CDR3 reads CASSLGQALYEQYF. The CDR3 nucleotides read TGCGCCAGCAGCCTCGGACAGGCCCTCTACGAGCAGTACTTC. The rearrangement joins TRBV5-1 to TRBJ2-7; 7 nucleotides agree with TRBD1. The CDR3 covers 14 residues. CDR1 is SGHRS, CDR2 YFSETQ, per germline. Trimming took 4 bases from V and 3 from J; bases not matched to a gene: 7.

The chain links TRBV28 to TRBJ2-5; 7 positions agree with TRBD2. V dropped 6 bases and J dropped 1; count of bases not matched to a gene: 2. The CDR3 contains 13 residues. Germline CDR1 reads MDHEN; CDR2 reads SYDVKM. CDR3: CASRGTTQETQYF. In DNA, the CDR3 is TGTGCCAGCAGAGGGACTACCCAAGAGACCCAGTACTTC. Full variable domain (rest looked up from reference TRBV28 and TRBJ2-5): DVKVTQSSRYLVKRTGEKVFLECVQDMDHENMFWYRQDPGLGLRLIYFSYDVKMKEKGDIPEGYSVSREKKERFSLILESASTNQTSMYLCASRGTTQETQYFGPGTRLLVL.

J is TRBJ2-7 and V is TRBV28, with 7 positions matching TRBD1. The germline V gene encodes CDR1 MDHEN and CDR2 SYDVKM. The ends lost 0 bases at V and 1 base at J; junction bases unmatched: 3. The CDR3 length is 15 residues. In DNA, the CDR3 is TGTGCCAGCAGTTTATGGACAGGGCCTTCCTACGAGCAGTACTTC. It translates to CASSLWTGPSYEQYF.

This clone was detected only a few times. The chain is built from TRBV18 and TRBJ1-5; D perhaps matches TRBD1 (5 bases). This CDR3 region has 15 residues. Trimming cost V 0 bases and J 4 bases, with 10 bases left between them. Per the germline V gene, CDR1 is KGHSH and CDR2 is LQKENI. As DNA, the CDR3 is TGTGCCAGCTCACCACCCGACAGAATTAATCAGCCCCAGCATTTT. Translated: CASSPPDRINQPQHF.

The chain recombines TRBV20-1 with TRBJ1-2, with 8 positions matching TRBD1. The CDR3 contains 11 residues. V shed 6 bases, J shed 5 bases, and the junction held 2 bases outside the gene matches. Germline V CDR1 and CDR2: DFQATT, SNEGSKA (reference sequence). The CDR3 protein is CSATGGYGYTF. As DNA, the CDR3 is TGCAGTGCCACAGGGGGTTATGGCTACACCTTC.

The chain joins TRBV28 to TRBJ2-3, with TRBD2 matching 9 bases. Germline V gene data show CDR1 as MDHEN and CDR2 as SYDVKM. J gave up 4 bases and V 7 bases, and 12 bases lay outside the gene matches. This CDR3 has 16 residues. CDR3 nucleotide sequence: TGTGCCAGCACCTCCCAAGGCGCGGGAGGGTCAGATACGCAGTATTTT. As protein: CASTSQGAGGSDTQYF.